The 25 T cell receptor beta chains presented below share a single source sample, sequenced in a study of T-cell reconstitution after alpha-beta-depleted transplantation in children. A TCRbeta library incorporating unique molecular identifiers was prepared. TCRdb reanalysed the PCR reads using MiXCR and keeps one entry per CDR3 protein. This sample has about 870,000 distinct CDR3 sequences, with approximately 15% found just once. Sequenced here: PBMCs, mostly from graft donor cells, sampled 360 days after TCRalphabeta/CD19-depleted stem cell transplant. Source of these receptors: a male patient aged 5 to 17 who had a stem cell transplant for acute lymphoblastic leukemia, so the T cells may come from the graft donor.

There are a few counts of this clonotype. The chain uses TRBV7-6 and TRBJ1-6, with D possibly being TRBD1 (6 bases). With 1 base removed from V and 6 bases from J, the gap between germline ends came to 10 bases. This CDR3 has 15 residues. In germline, CDR1 is SGHVS, CDR2 FNYEAQ. The CDR3 reads CASSLGGGPNSPLHF. In DNA, the CDR3 is TGTGCCAGCAGCTTAGGTGGGGGGCCTAATTCACCCCTCCACTTT. Complete variable domain (other parts from reference TRBV7-6 and TRBJ1-6): GAGVSQSPRYKVTKRGQDVALRCDPISGHVSLYWYRQALGQGPEFLTYFNYEAQQDKSGLPNDRFSAERPEGSISTLTIQRTEQRDSAMYRCASSLGGGPNSPLHFGNGTRLTVT.

V and J are TRBV10-3 and TRBJ1-5; maybe TRBD1 (5 bases). V gave up 3 bases and J gave up 3 bases, with 9 bases separating them. The CDR3 extends over 14 amino acids. Germline assignment: CDR1 ENHRY and CDR2 SYGVKD. The DNA of the CDR3 is TGTGCCATCAGTGAAAGACAGTACAATCAGCCCCAGCATTTT. Translating gives CAISERQYNQPQHF.

This clonotype was seen more than once but under ten times. J is TRBJ2-5 and V is TRBV11-2, with D perhaps TRBD2 (6 bases). Deletions cut 6 bases from V and 4 bases from J, with 15 bases between. The CDR3 totals 14 residues. Germline V gene data show CDR1 as SGHAT and CDR2 as FQNNGV. In DNA form, the CDR3 reads TGTGCCAGCAGACTGGGGGGTAGCGGAGAGACCCAGTACTTC. This sequence encodes CASRLGGSGETQYF.

As for this clonotype: A much larger clone is a single base away; this may be a read error. The chain links TRBV14 to TRBJ2-7, with 7 nucleotides matching TRBD1. This CDR3 has 14 amino acids. Unmatched junction bases numbered 4, after V lost 5 bases and J lost 0 bases. Germline V lookup: CDR1 SGHDN, CDR2 FVKESK. In DNA, the CDR3 is TGTGCCAGCAGCTTGGGACAGACCTCCTACGAGCAGTACTTC. Protein sequence: CASSLGQTSYEQYF.

The V call is TRBV6-5, the J call TRBJ2-5; D not resolved. V was trimmed by 7 bases and J by 1 base, leaving 13 bases between them. The CDR3 covers 14 residues. Germline CDR1 is MNHEY and CDR2 is SVGAGI. The CDR3 loop reads CASKFDIAQETQYF. As DNA, the CDR3 is TGTGCCAGCAAGTTCGACATTGCCCAAGAGACCCAGTACTTC.

The chain uses TRBV6-5 and TRBJ2-7; 8 positions match TRBD2. V was clipped by 2 bases and J by 0 bases; unmatched bases: 6. Germline CDR1 is MNHEY and CDR2 is SVGAGI. This CDR3 comprises 16 residues. DNA of the CDR3: TGTGCCAGCAGTTACCACCCCAGCGGGAGCTCCTACGAGCAGTACTTC. Protein product: CASSYHPSGSSYEQYF.

This chain connects TRBV29-1 to TRBJ2-4, with TRBD2 matching over 11 bases. The CDR3 sequence is 15 residues long. Looked up from germline, CDR1 is SQVTM and CDR2 is ANQGSEA. V was clipped by 4 bases and J by 0 bases; unmatched bases: 2. The CDR3 sequence: CSVAGLAGAKNIQYF. Written as DNA, the CDR3 is TGCAGCGTTGCCGGACTAGCGGGAGCCAAAAACATTCAGTACTTC.

This clonotype is classed as medium-sized (0.01 to 0.1%). V gene TRBV12-3 or TRBV12-4 combines with J gene TRBJ2-7; either TRBD1 or TRBD2 may supply D (5 bases each). The V and J ends lost 2 bases and 4 bases respectively, with 9 bases between them. The CDR3 has 13 residues. CDR3 in amino acids: CASSLWDEYEQYF. The CDR3 DNA follows: TGTGCCAGCAGTTTATGGGACGAGTACGAGCAGTACTTC.

At least ten counts were recorded for this clonotype. The junction does not match germline at one end; this may be a read error. The rearrangement links TRBV2 to TRBJ2-5; no firm D call. Germline lookup yields CDR1 SNHLY and CDR2 FYNNEI. The CDR3 is made up of 12 amino acids. The CDR3 nucleotides read TGCGCCAGCAGTGAGTCTGGGGAGACCCAGTACTTC. It translates to CASSESGETQYF.

V usage is TRBV9 and J usage is TRBJ2-1; TRBD2 matches 7 bases. After removal of 3 bases from V and 4 bases from J, the junction contained 10 bases not matched to a gene. The CDR3 contains 16 residues. Germline lookup yields CDR1 SGDLS and CDR2 YYNGEE. CDR3 loop: CASSAQFSGTYNEQFF. The DNA of the CDR3 is TGTGCCAGCAGCGCTCAGTTCAGCGGGACTTACAATGAGCAGTTCTTC.

The table lists this clonotype with a few counts. This sequence joins TRBV28 and TRBJ1-3; D possibly corresponds to TRBD1 (5 bases). V lost 3 bases and J lost 4, with 28 bases in between. This CDR3 is 20 amino acids long. Germline-derived CDR1 and CDR2 are MDHEN and SYDVKM. CDR3 DNA sequence: TGTGCCAGCAGTTTTTCCTTGACGGTTCCCCTCCGGACAAAGGGAAACACCATATATTTT. Its protein is CASSFSLTVPLRTKGNTIYF.

This clonotype was detected ten times or more. V gene TRBV28 combines with J gene TRBJ2-7; weak D call: TRBD2 (5 bases). There are 14 residues in the CDR3. Per germline, CDR1 MDHEN and CDR2 SYDVKM. V lost 8 bases to trimming and J lost 6 bases, with 20 bases between them. This chain's CDR3 is CASSSGGSAREQYF. In nucleotides, the CDR3 is TGTGCCAGCTCGTCAGGCGGGTCGGCACGCGAGCAGTACTTC.

The CDR3 here is CSARKLDPHTDTQYF. As DNA, the CDR3 is TGCAGTGCTAGAAAGTTGGATCCCCACACAGATACGCAGTATTTT. The V and J genes are TRBV20-1 and TRBJ2-3; D call uncertain. There are 15 residues in the CDR3. Trimming removed 2 bases from V and 2 bases from J, with 14 bases in between. Germline CDR1 reads DFQATT; CDR2 reads SNEGSKA (reference sequence).

This chain joins TRBV5-1 and TRBJ2-5; 13 bases agree with TRBD2. The V gene's germline CDR1 is SGHRS and CDR2 YFSETQ. Trimming at V came to 4 bases and at J to 5 bases, leaving 8 bases not matched to a gene. There are 16 residues in the CDR3. The CDR3 loop is CASSPVTSGRVETQYF. The CDR3, as DNA: TGCGCCAGCAGCCCAGTCACTAGCGGGAGGGTTGAGACCCAGTACTTC.

V and J are TRBV12-3 or TRBV12-4 and TRBJ2-5; 15 nucleotides align to TRBD2. Trimming cost V 8 bases and J 2 bases; bases outside gene matches: 15. This CDR3 contains 19 residues. For the CDR3, the DNA is TGTGCCAGCCCCAAAGGGGGGACTAGCGGGAGGCCACTTCAAGAGACCCAGTACTTC. Translating gives CASPKGGTSGRPLQETQYF.

The chain joins TRBV19 to TRBJ2-7; 9 bases match TRBD2. The ends lost 3 bases at V and 0 bases at J; junction bases unmatched: 3. The CDR3 contains 15 residues. Germline loops: CDR1 LNHDA, CDR2 SQIVND (reference sequence). The DNA for the CDR3 is TGTGCCAGTAGTATGGGTAGCGGGAGCTCCTACGAGCAGTACTTC. This codes for CASSMGSGSSYEQYF.

The rearrangement uses TRBV20-1 and TRBJ2-1, with D perhaps TRBD2 (6 bases). This CDR3 is built from 12 residues. The germline CDR1 and CDR2 sequences are DFQATT and SNEGSKA (reference sequence). V was cut by 7 bases and J by 8 bases, with 15 bases left in between. The CDR3 protein is CSGDLALYEQFF. CDR3 bases: TGCAGTGGGGATCTAGCGTTATATGAGCAGTTCTTC.

This clonotype has a handful of counts. V is TRBV24-1 and J is TRBJ2-7; D remains ambiguous. The germline CDR1 and CDR2 sequences are KGHDR and SFDVKD. CDR3 length: 15 amino acids. The V and J ends lost 0 bases and 3 bases respectively, with 11 bases between them. Written as DNA, the CDR3 is TGTGCCACCAGTGATTTGCAGGACGGTGACTACGAGCAGTACTTC. It codes for CATSDLQDGDYEQYF.

Only a few counts were recorded for this clonotype. V gene TRBV29-1 combines with J gene TRBJ1-2; 7 bases fit TRBD1. This CDR3 spans 11 amino acids. From germline, CDR1 is SQVTM and CDR2 ANQGSEA. The V and J ends lost 5 bases and 8 bases, in that order; junction bases with no gene match: 5. The DNA of the CDR3 is TGCAGCGTTTATTGGGGACAGGGCTACACCTTC. Protein product: CSVYWGQGYTF. The variable domain in full, with the rest retrieved from reference TRBV29-1 and TRBJ1-2, is SAVISQKPSRDICQRGTSLTIQCQVDSQVTMMFWYRQQPGQSLTLIATANQGSEATYESGFVIDKFPISRPNLTFSTLTVSNMSPEDSSIYLCSVYWGQGYTFGSGTRLTVV.

V and J are TRBV5-1 and TRBJ1-1; no firm D call. The CDR3 is made up of 15 amino acids. V dropped 2 bases and J dropped 1 base, with 12 bases sitting between them. Germline V CDR1 and CDR2: SGHRS, YFSETQ. CDR3 sequence (DNA): TGCGCCAGCAGCTTTAGCATTAGCGGGAACACTGAAGCTTTCTTT. Its protein is CASSFSISGNTEAFF.

This chain connects TRBV6-5 to TRBJ2-1; the match to TRBD2 covers 7 bases. V lost 3 bases, J lost 10 bases, and 6 bases stayed unmatched. Germline assignment: CDR1 MNHEY and CDR2 SVGAGI. This CDR3 is 13 amino acids long. CDR3 DNA sequence: TGTGCCAGCAGTTATTTAGCGGGTGAAGAGCAGTTCTTC. This sequence encodes CASSYLAGEEQFF.

Comments on this clonotype: A much larger clone lies one base from this, so it may be a read error. V is TRBV2 and J is TRBJ2-2; 9 positions agree with TRBD2. Germline-derived CDR1 and CDR2 are SNHLY and FYNNEI. This CDR3 is built from 17 residues. CDR3 residues: CASSEAPSGVNTGVLFF. CDR3 sequence (DNA): TGTGCCAGCAGTGAAGCGCCTAGCGGGGTTAACACCGGGGTGCTGTTTTTT.

This clonotype has at least ten counts. The V and J genes are TRBV27 and TRBJ1-1, with 10 bases lining up with TRBD1. Trimming took 4 bases from V and 4 from J; bases not matched to a gene: 0. Germline assignment: CDR1 MNHEY and CDR2 SMNVEV (reference sequence). This CDR3 contains 13 residues. CDR3 region: CASSWDRGTEAFF. The CDR3 nucleotides are TGTGCCAGCAGTTGGGACAGGGGCACTGAAGCTTTCTTT.

The J gene is TRBJ1-2, the V gene TRBV27; no definite D call. The CDR3 has 14 residues. Germline V gene lookup returns CDR1 MNHEY and CDR2 SMNVEV (reference sequence). Trimming cost V 5 bases and J 8 bases, with 18 bases left between them. The CDR3 sequence: CASSTLQGLGGYTF. The CDR3, as DNA: TGTGCCAGCAGTACTCTACAAGGTTTGGGGGGCTACACCTTC.

This chain uses TRBV4-2 with TRBJ2-1; D is unclear. The germline V gene has CDR1 LGHNA and CDR2 YNFKEQ. V lost 6 bases and J 5 bases, leaving 17 bases between the germline ends. This CDR3 is built from 15 residues. In nucleotides, the CDR3 is TGTGCCAGCAGTCCAGAGTATAACACCGACAATGAGCAGTTCTTC. It translates to CASSPEYNTDNEQFF.